This TCR beta chain was sequenced in a study of T-cell reconstitution after alpha-beta-depleted transplantation in children. General observations from the study: By one year post-transplant, T-cell counts and diversity largely arose from T cells that were newly produced. About two months after transplant, alpha-beta T cells reportedly came from several hundred expanded graft clones.

J lost 0 bases, V lost 5 bases, and 12 bases had no gene match. CDR1 is DFQATT and CDR2 is SNEGSKA in the germline V gene (reference sequence). The CDR3 is 17 amino acids. For TCRbeta, the library was prepared with unique molecular identifiers. TCRdb reanalysed the PCR reads using MiXCR and keeps one entry per CDR3 protein. The sample lists around 500,000 distinct CDR3 sequences; 20% to 25% were seen once. This clonotype occurred a few times. Its antigen is not known. The TCR was taken from a boy under three years old who had a stem cell transplant for acute myeloid leukemia, so the T cells may come from the graft donor. Sequenced material: PBMCs, mostly from graft donor cells, taken 360 days after TCRalphabeta/CD19-depleted stem cell transplant. The chain recombines TRBV20-1 with TRBJ1-2, with TRBD1 identical over 10 bases. The CDR3 DNA follows: TGCAGTGCTCAACGCCCGGGACAGGGGATTACTAACTATGGCTACACCTTC. Translating gives CSAQRPGQGITNYGYTF.